This T cell receptor (beta chain) was retrieved from a study of T cells in Graves' hyperthyroidism and ophthalmopathy. Germline V gene data show CDR1 as SGHTA and CDR2 as FQGNSA. Trimming left V 0 bases short and J 7 bases short, with 9 bases between. The CDR3 is 13 residues long. What was amplified from RNA transcripts were TCR beta CDR3 regions. The HTBI primer set drove a first-round RT-PCR of the TCR CDR3. Using its own MiXCR run on the multiplex PCR reads, TCRdb lists one record per CDR3 protein. The table records some 400,000 distinct CDR3 sequences, about 18% of them present only once. This TCR came from a woman in her late teens or twenties with Graves' hyperthyroidism. This chain connects TRBV7-2 to TRBJ1-2; D is uncertain. The source material was blood. This CDR3 reads CASSLAKQIGYTF. Written as DNA, the CDR3 is TGTGCCAGCAGCTTAGCGAAACAGATTGGCTACACCTTC.